This is a list of T cell receptor beta chains from one sample in a study of blood T cell repertoires in COVID-19. Data came from immunoSEQ multiplex PCR; TCRdb stores just in-frame clones and leaves some out. The sample lists over 250,000 clones; roughly 88% were seen once. The sequenced material came from peripheral blood. The source of these receptors is an older woman with acute or convalescent COVID-19. Each CDR3 is given with its conserved first and last residue. D genes are given only for firm matches. Size values are once, few and many counts, or a class for expanded clones, and some rows have none.

j_call,v_call,clone_size,d_call,cdr3_aa,cdr3_nt
TRBJ1-6,TRBV18,.,.,CASSPEMVHNSPLHF,TGTGCCAGCTCACCCGAGATGGTCCATAATTCACCCCTCCACTTT
TRBJ2-7,TRBV12-5,.,TRBD1,CASGFSGTGGGQYF,TGTGCTAGTGGTTTCTCCGGGACAGGGGGTGGGCAGTACTTC
TRBJ1-1,TRBV3-1/TRBV3-2,.,.,CASSQGTGGKWTEAFF,TGTGCCAGCAGCCAAGGCACCGGAGGGAAGTGGACTGAAGCTTTCTTT
TRBJ2-1,TRBV24-1,once,TRBD2,CATSDPSGIAGGPEQFF,TGTGCCACCAGTGACCCTTCGGGGATAGCGGGGGGGCCGGAGCAGTTCTTC
TRBJ1-2,TRBV2,.,.,CASSDFTGTYGYTF,TGTGCCAGCAGTGACTTCACAGGGACCTATGGCTACACCTTC
TRBJ2-6,TRBV5-5,.,TRBD1,CASSLAGTGFGGANVLTF,TGTGCCAGCAGCTTGGCCGGGACAGGGTTCGGCGGGGCCAACGTCCTGACTTTC
TRBJ2-7,TRBV2,.,.,CASSPESRGQYF,TGTGCCAGCAGCCCGGAGAGCCGAGGGCAGTACTTC
TRBJ2-7,TRBV6-6,.,.,CASSPGTYEQYF,TGTGCCAGCAGTCCCGGTACCTACGAGCAGTACTTC
TRBJ1-1,TRBV10-3,.,.,CAISTQGPGTEAFF,TGTGCCATCAGTACACAGGGCCCTGGCACTGAAGCTTTCTTT
TRBJ1-6,TRBV7-8,.,TRBD1,CASSLEGASSPLHF,TGTGCCAGCAGCTTAGAGGGGGCAAGTTCACCCCTCCACTTT
TRBJ1-4,TRBV3-1/TRBV3-2,.,.,CASSRVPVEGEKLFF,TGTGCCAGCAGCCGAGTTCCCGTGGAGGGCGAAAAACTGTTTTTT
TRBJ2-1,TRBV6-5,.,.,CASSPTGTTYNEQFF,TGTGCCAGCAGTCCAACCGGGACAACCTACAATGAGCAGTTCTTC
TRBJ1-1,TRBV27,.,.,CASSLSPGSNTEAFF,TGTGCCAGCAGCCTCAGCCCAGGGTCGAACACTGAAGCTTTCTTT
TRBJ1-3,TRBV27,.,.,CASSLAAGRGGNTIYF,TGTGCCAGCAGTTTAGCCGCAGGTCGGGGTGGGAACACCATATATTTT
TRBJ2-5,TRBV10-3,.,.,CAIKPDGGLVETQYF,TGTGCCATCAAACCCGACGGCGGGTTGGTAGAGACCCAGTACTTC
TRBJ2-7,TRBV2,.,.,CASSGDTTYEQYF,TGTGCCAGCAGTGGAGACACCACCTACGAGCAGTACTTC
TRBJ1-3,TRBV10-2,.,.,CASSEQSGNTIYF,TGCGCCAGCAGTGAGCAGTCTGGAAACACCATATATTTT
TRBJ2-7,TRBV7-6,.,TRBD1,CASSLGDSFYEQYF,TGTGCCAGCAGCTTAGGGGACAGTTTCTACGAGCAGTACTTC
TRBJ2-7,TRBV2,.,TRBD1,CATRDSQTYEQYF,TGTGCCACCCGGGACAGTCAAACCTACGAGCAGTACTTC
TRBJ2-7,TRBV6-6,.,.,CASSYGGQGLGYEQYF,TGTGCCAGCAGTTACGGAGGGCAGGGCCTTGGCTACGAGCAGTACTTC
TRBJ2-6,TRBV19,.,.,CASSMFGSGANVLTF,TGTGCCAGTAGTATGTTCGGGTCTGGGGCCAACGTCCTGACTTTC
TRBJ2-7,TRBV11-2,.,.,CASSQLQGLFYEQYF,TGTGCCAGCAGCCAATTGCAGGGGCTCTTCTACGAGCAGTACTTC
TRBJ1-6,TRBV10-3,few,.,CAISEQISPLHF,TGTGCCATCAGTGAGCAGATTTCACCCCTCCACTTT
TRBJ2-2,TRBV5-1,once,TRBD1,CASSLSQGAQLAGELFF,TGCGCCAGCAGCTTGTCACAGGGGGCTCAGTTGGCCGGGGAGCTGTTTTTT
TRBJ2-4,TRBV11-2,.,.,CASSARGLFVTSLDIQYF,TGTGCCAGCAGCGCTCGGGGGTTATTTGTAACCAGTCTAGACATTCAGTACTTC
TRBJ2-1,TRBV12-3/TRBV12-4,.,.,CAHTRGQFF,TGTGCCCATACGCGGGGGCAGTTCTTC